The table lists the clone carrying this T cell receptor (beta chain) with many counts. Antigen: not known. This record comes from a study of Graves' ophthalmopathy and Graves' hyperthyroidism. Study summary: No treatment had been given when peripheral blood was collected at initial diagnosis. Points from the study as a whole: A majority of expanded thyroid clonotypes exceeding 0.001 frequency were likewise present in blood.

Other autoimmune disease, uncontrolled infection, pregnancy and lactation led to exclusion. Serum thyroxine and TRAb, along with clinical symptoms, thyroid ultrasound and orbital computed tomography, were what diagnosis relied on. Trimming cost V 5 bases and J 6 bases, with 4 bases left between them. Germline V gene sequence: CDR1 MNHNS, CDR2 SASEGT. The CDR3 length is 10 residues. Using RNA transcripts, the TCR beta CDR3 regions were amplified. First-round RT-PCR used HTBI primers; second-round multiplex PCR followed. TCRdb independently ran MiXCR on the multiplex PCR reads; one entry per CDR3 protein. The table records 200,000 to 250,000 distinct CDR3 sequences, 20% to 25% of them present only once.

The sample consisted of peripheral blood. The chain recombines TRBV6-1 with TRBJ1-2; unclear D gene. The receptor was derived from a woman between 50 and 59 years old with Graves' ophthalmopathy. CDR3 residues: CASSLNGYTF. The CDR3 nucleotides are TGTGCCAGCAGTTTAAATGGCTACACCTTC.